Listed here is a single T cell receptor (beta chain). Its antigen is unknown. Caucasian adults residing in Nashville, Tennessee made up all the donors. It was into CD45RA+ naive and CD45RA-negative memory subsets that the CD4+ cells were split. The sample comes from a study of shared clonotypes between healthy human individuals. Study outcomes and limitations: A few donors showed sharing of about 5.5% of naive CD4 clonotypes.

Repertoires were generated with immunoSEQ multiplex PCR, while TCRdb's copy carries only in-frame clones and drops some. The repertoire holds approximately 2.3 million clones, with 85% to 95% as singletons. V lost 0 bases to trimming and J lost 6 bases, with 17 bases between them. Germline V gene lookup returns CDR1 MNHEY and CDR2 SVGAGI. CDR3 length: 16 residues. This sequence joins TRBV6-5 and TRBJ1-2; D possibly corresponds to TRBD1 (5 bases). Sequencing was performed on naive CD4+ T cells from PBMCs. Subset of the sample: CD45RA+ positively selected. The receptor was derived from a man in his late teens or twenties in good health. Some clones in this sample may be carry-over from other donors' samples. The CDR3 loop is CASSYSRDEWSDGYTF. In DNA, the CDR3 is TGTGCCAGCAGTTACTCGAGGGACGAGTGGTCTGATGGCTACACCTTC.